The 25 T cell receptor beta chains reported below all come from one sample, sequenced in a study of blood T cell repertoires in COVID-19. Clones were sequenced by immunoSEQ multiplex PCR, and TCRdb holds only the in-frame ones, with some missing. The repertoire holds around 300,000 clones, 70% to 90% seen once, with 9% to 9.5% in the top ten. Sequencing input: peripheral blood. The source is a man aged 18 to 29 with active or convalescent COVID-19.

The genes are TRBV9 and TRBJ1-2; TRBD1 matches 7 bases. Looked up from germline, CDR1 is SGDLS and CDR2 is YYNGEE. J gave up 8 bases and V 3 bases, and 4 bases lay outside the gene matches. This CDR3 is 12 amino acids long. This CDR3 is CASSGTGDGYTF. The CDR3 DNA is TGTGCCAGCAGCGGAACAGGGGACGGCTACACCTTC. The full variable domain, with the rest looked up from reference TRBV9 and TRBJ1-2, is DSGVTQTPKHLITATGQRVTLRCSPRSGDLSVYWYQQSLDQGLQFLIQYYNGEERAKGNILERFSAQQFPDLHSELNLSSLELGDSALYFCASSGTGDGYTFGSGTRLTVV.

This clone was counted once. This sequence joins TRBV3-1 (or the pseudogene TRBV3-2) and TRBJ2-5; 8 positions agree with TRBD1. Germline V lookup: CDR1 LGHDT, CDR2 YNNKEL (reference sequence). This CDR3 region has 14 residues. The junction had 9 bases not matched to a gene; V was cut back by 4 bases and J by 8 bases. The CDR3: CASSRPGGAGTQYF. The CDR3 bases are TGTGCCAGCAGCCGGCCAGGGGGCGCTGGAACCCAGTACTTC.

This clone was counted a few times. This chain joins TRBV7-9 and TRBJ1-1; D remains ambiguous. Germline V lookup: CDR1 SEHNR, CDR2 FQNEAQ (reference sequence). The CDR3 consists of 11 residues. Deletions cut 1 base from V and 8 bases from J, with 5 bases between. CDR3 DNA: TGTGCCAGCAGCTTAGGGGAGGAAGCTTTCTTT. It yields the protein CASSLGEEAFF.

The CDR3 protein is CASRIPGQGSYEQYF. For the CDR3, the DNA is TGTGCCAGCAGGATACCGGGACAGGGCTCCTACGAGCAGTACTTC. The rearrangement joins TRBV7-2 to TRBJ2-7; 9 bases fit TRBD1. CDR1 is SGHTA, CDR2 FQGNSA, per germline. Trimming cost V 6 bases and J 0 bases; bases outside gene matches: 6. The CDR3 has 15 residues.

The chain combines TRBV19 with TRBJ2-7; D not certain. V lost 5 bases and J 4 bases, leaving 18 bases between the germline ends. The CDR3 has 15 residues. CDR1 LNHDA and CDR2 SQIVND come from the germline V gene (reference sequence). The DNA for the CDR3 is TGTGCCAGTAGTCCTCACTTGAACGTGTTGTACGAGCAGTACTTC. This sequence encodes CASSPHLNVLYEQYF.

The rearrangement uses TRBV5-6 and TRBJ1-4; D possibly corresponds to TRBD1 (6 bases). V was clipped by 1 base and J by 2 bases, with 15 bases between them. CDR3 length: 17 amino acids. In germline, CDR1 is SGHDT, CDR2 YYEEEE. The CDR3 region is CASSLRQGWSTNEKLFF. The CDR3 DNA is TGTGCCAGCAGCTTGCGTCAGGGGTGGTCGACTAATGAAAAACTGTTTTTT.

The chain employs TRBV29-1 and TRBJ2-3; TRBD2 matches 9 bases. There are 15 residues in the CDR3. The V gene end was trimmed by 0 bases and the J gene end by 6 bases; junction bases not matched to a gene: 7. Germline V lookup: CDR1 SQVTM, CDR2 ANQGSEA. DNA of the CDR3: TGCAGCGTTGAAGATCCGGCTAGCGGGGTGGATACGCAGTATTTT. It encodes CSVEDPASGVDTQYF.

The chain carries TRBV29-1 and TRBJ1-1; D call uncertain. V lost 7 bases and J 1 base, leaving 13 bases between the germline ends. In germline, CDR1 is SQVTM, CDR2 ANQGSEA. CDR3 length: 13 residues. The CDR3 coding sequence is TGCAGCGCGTCACTTTATGGGAACACTGAAGCTTTCTTT. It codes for CSASLYGNTEAFF.

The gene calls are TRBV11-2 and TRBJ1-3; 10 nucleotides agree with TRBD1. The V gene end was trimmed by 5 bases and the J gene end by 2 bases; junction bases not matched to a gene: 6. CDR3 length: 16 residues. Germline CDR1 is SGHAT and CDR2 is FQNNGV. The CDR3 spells CASSARQGAAGNTIYF. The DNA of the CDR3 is TGTGCCAGCAGCGCGCGACAGGGGGCGGCTGGAAACACCATATATTTT.

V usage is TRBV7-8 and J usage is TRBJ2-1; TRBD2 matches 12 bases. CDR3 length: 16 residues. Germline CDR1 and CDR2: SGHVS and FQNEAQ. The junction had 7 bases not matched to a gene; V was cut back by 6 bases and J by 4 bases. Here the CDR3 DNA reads TGTGCCAGCAGATCCGGGACTAGCGGGCCTTACAATGAGCAGTTCTTC. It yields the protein CASRSGTSGPYNEQFF.

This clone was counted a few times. CDR3 residues: CASSESGEADGELFF. The CDR3 DNA reads TGTGCCAGCAGTGAAAGCGGGGAAGCTGACGGGGAGCTGTTTTTT. This chain links TRBV6-4 with TRBJ2-2, with 7 bases matching TRBD2. This CDR3 is 15 amino acids long. Germline lookup yields CDR1 MRHNA and CDR2 SNTAGT. V shed 3 bases, J shed 7 bases, and the junction held 8 bases outside the gene matches.

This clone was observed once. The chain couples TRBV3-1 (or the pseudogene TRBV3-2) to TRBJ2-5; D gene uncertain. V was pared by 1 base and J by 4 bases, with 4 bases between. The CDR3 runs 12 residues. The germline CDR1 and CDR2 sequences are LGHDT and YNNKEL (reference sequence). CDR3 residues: CASSQVIETQYF. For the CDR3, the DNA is TGTGCCAGCAGCCAAGTTATAGAGACCCAGTACTTC.

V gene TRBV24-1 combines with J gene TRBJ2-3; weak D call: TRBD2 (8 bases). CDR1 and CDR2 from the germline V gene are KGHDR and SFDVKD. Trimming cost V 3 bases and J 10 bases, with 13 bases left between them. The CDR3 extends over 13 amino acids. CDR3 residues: CATSDPGGGAQYF. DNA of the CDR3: TGTGCCACCAGTGATCCGGGAGGGGGCGCGCAGTATTTT.

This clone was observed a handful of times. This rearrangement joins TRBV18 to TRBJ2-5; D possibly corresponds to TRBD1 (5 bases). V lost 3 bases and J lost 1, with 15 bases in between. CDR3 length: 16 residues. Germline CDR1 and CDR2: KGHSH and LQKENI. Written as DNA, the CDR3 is TGTGCCAGCTCACCCTTGTTTGGGGCAGCCCAAGAGACCCAGTACTTC. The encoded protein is CASSPLFGAAQETQYF.

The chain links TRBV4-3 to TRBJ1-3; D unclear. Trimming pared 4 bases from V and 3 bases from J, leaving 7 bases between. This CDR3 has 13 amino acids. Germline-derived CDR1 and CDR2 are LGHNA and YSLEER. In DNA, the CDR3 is TGCGCCAGCAGCCCTAACTATGGAAACACCATATATTTT. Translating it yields CASSPNYGNTIYF.

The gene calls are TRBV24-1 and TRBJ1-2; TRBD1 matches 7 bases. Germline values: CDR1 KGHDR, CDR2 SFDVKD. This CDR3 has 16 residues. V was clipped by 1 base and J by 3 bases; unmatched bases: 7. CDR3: CATSDFRQGEDYGYTF. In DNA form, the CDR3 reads TGTGCCACCAGTGATTTTAGGCAGGGGGAGGACTATGGCTACACCTTC.

This chain's CDR3 is CSASSVYLKETQYF. The CDR3 region has the DNA TGCAGTGCTAGTTCGGTTTACTTAAAAGAGACCCAGTACTTC. The rearrangement uses TRBV20-1 and TRBJ2-5; no clear D. Germline values: CDR1 DFQATT, CDR2 SNEGSKA (reference sequence). The CDR3 runs to 14 residues. Trimming cost V 3 bases and J 3 bases, with 14 bases left between them.

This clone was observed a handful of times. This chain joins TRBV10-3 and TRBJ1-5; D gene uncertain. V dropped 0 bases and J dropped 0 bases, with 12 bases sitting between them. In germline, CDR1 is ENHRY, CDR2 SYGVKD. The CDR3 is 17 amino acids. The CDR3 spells CAISESPTPNSNQPQHF. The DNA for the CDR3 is TGTGCCATCAGTGAGTCGCCGACTCCTAATAGCAATCAGCCCCAGCATTTT.

CDR3: CASSAPGGVYGYTF. CDR3 DNA: TGTGCCAGCAGTGCCCCAGGGGGAGTCTATGGCTACACCTTC. The chain is built from TRBV2 and TRBJ1-2; 7 bases are shared with TRBD1. CDR3 length equals 14 residues. Germline lookup yields CDR1 SNHLY and CDR2 FYNNEI. Unmatched junction bases numbered 6, after V lost 4 bases and J lost 4 bases. Complete variable domain (other parts from reference TRBV2 and TRBJ1-2): EPEVTQTPSHQVTQMGQEVILRCVPISNHLYFYWYRQILGQKVEFLVSFYNNEISEKSEIFDDQFSVERPDGSNFTLKIRSTKLEDSAMYFCASSAPGGVYGYTFGSGTRLTVV.

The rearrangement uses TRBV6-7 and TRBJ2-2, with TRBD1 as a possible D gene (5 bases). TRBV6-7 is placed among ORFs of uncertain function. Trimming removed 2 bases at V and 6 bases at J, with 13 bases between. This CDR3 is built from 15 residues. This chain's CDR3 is CASSYQFRGAGELFF. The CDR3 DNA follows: TGTGCCAGCAGTTACCAATTTAGGGGTGCCGGGGAGCTGTTTTTT.

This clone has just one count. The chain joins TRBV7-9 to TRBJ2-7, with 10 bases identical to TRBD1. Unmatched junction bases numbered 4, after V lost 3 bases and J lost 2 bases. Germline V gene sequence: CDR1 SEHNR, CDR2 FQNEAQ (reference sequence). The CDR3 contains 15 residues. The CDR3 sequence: CASSLRDRGPYEQYF. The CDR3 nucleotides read TGTGCCAGCAGCTTGAGAGACAGGGGGCCCTACGAGCAGTACTTC.

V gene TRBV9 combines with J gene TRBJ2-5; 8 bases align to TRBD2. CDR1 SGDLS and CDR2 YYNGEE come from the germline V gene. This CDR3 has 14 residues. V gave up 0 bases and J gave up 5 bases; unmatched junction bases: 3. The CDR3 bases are TGTGCCAGCAGCGTAGGTAGCGGGACGGAGACCCAGTACTTC. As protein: CASSVGSGTETQYF.

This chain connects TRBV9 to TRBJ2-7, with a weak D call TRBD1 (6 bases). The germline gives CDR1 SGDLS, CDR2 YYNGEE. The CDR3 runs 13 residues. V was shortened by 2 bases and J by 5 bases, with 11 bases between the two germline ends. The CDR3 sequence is CASSVPGEDEQYF. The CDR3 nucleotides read TGTGCCAGCAGCGTCCCAGGGGAAGACGAGCAGTACTTC.

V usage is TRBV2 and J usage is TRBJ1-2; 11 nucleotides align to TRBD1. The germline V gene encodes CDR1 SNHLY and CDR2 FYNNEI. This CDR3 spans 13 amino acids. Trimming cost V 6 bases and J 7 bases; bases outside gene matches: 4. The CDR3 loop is CASSSDRGPGYTF. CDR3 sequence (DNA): TGTGCCAGCAGCTCGGACAGGGGGCCTGGCTACACCTTC.

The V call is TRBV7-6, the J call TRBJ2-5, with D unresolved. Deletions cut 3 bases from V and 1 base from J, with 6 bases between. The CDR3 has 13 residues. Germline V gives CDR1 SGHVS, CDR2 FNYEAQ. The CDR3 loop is CASSLRLQETQYF. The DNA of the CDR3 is TGTGCCAGCAGCTTGCGACTCCAAGAGACCCAGTACTTC.